Listed below are T cell receptor beta chains from one sample, sequenced in a study of cytomegalovirus exposure and HLA in healthy donors. Method: immunoSEQ multiplex PCR; TCRdb's copy keeps in-frame clones and lacks some. The profile shows under 150,000 clones, 87% of them singletons. Sequencing was done on a sample of PBMCs. The receptor source for this set is a woman aged 25 to 39 in good health and CMV-seronegative. CDR3s include the opening cysteine and the closing phenylalanine or tryptophan. Each record gives: D gene, clone size, V gene, J gene, CDR3 protein, CDR3 DNA. The D gene is left open where the match is weak. The size of a clone is reported for some rows only, either as once, few or many, or as a class for expanded clones.

TRBD2	NA	TRBV19	TRBJ2-7	CASSMGGLPYEQYF	TGTGCCAGTAGTATGGGGGGACTACCCTACGAGCAGTACTTC
NA	NA	TRBV30	TRBJ2-1	CAWRLTGGELF	TGTGCCTGGAGGTTGACAGGCGGTGAGCTCTTC
TRBD1	NA	TRBV7-2	TRBJ2-2	CASSPLYRGHDGELFF	TGTGCCAGCAGCCCCTTGTACAGGGGGCACGACGGGGAGCTGTTTTTT
NA	NA	TRBV10-3	TRBJ2-1	CAISVDYYNEQFF	TGTGCCATCAGTGTGGACTATTACAATGAGCAGTTCTTC
TRBD2	NA	TRBV2	TRBJ2-5	CASKLADEETQYF	TGTGCCAGCAAGCTAGCGGATGAAGAGACCCAGTACTTC
NA	once	TRBV14	TRBJ2-7	CASSRGANPYEQYF	TGTGCCAGCAGCCGAGGAGCGAACCCCTACGAGCAGTACTTC
NA	NA	TRBV19	TRBJ1-2	CASSLTSENGYTF	TGTGCCAGTAGTCTCACCTCTGAGAATGGCTACACCTTC
TRBD1	NA	TRBV30	TRBJ2-1	CAWRGQGARDEQFF	TGTGCCTGGAGGGGACAGGGGGCGAGGGATGAGCAGTTCTTC
TRBD1	NA	TRBV5-6	TRBJ1-2	CASSPGEYRGRRGYTF	TGTGCCAGCAGCCCAGGGGAGTATAGGGGGCGGCGTGGCTACACCTTC
TRBD2	NA	TRBV5-1	TRBJ2-2	CASSRGLAGELGELFF	TGCGCCAGCAGCAGAGGACTAGCGGGGGAATTGGGGGAGCTGTTTTTT
NA	NA	TRBV5-8	TRBJ1-3	CASSLAGYSGNTIYF	TGTGCCAGCAGCTTGGCCGGGTACTCTGGAAACACCATATATTTT
TRBD1	NA	TRBV4-3	TRBJ2-6	CASSQESDRGTGANVLTF	TGCGCCAGCAGCCAAGAGTCTGACAGGGGGACTGGGGCCAACGTCCTGACTTTC
NA	once	TRBV30	TRBJ2-1	CALEGPYNEQFF	TGTGCCCTGGAGGGCCCCTACAATGAGCAGTTCTTC
NA	NA	TRBV28	TRBJ2-1	CASRHTRLSSYNEQFF	TGTGCCAGCAGACATACTAGGCTTAGCTCCTACAATGAGCAGTTCTTC
TRBD2	NA	TRBV7-8	TRBJ2-7	CASNRGGDEQYF	TGTGCCAGCAACCGGGGGGGCGACGAGCAGTACTTC
TRBD1	NA	TRBV28	TRBJ1-2	CASRPGQVNYGYTF	TGTGCCAGCAGGCCGGGACAGGTTAACTATGGCTACACCTTC
TRBD1	NA	TRBV7-8	TRBJ1-2	CASSKTRLGTANYGYTF	TGTGCCAGCAGCAAAACGCGCCTGGGGACAGCTAACTATGGCTACACCTTC
TRBD1	NA	TRBV7-8	TRBJ1-2	CASSFDRGLNYGYTF	TGTGCCAGCAGCTTTGACAGGGGGCTAAACTATGGCTACACCTTC
NA	NA	TRBV23-1	TRBJ1-1	CASTTRGRNDTEAFF	TGCGCCAGCACAACTCGAGGGAGGAATGACACTGAAGCTTTCTTT
TRBD1	NA	TRBV27	TRBJ2-7	CASSLSGGLFSYEQYF	TGTGCCAGCAGTTTATCAGGGGGCCTCTTTTCCTACGAGCAGTACTTC
NA	once	TRBV19	TRBJ1-2	CASSTRDIYGYTF	TGTGCCAGTAGTACCCGGGACATTTATGGCTACACCTTC
TRBD1	once	TRBV9	TRBJ2-5	CASSLGTGGLETQYF	TGTGCCAGCAGCCTTGGGACAGGGGGGTTGGAGACCCAGTACTTC
TRBD2	NA	TRBV7-9	TRBJ2-5	CASSRPGLDATQYF	TGTGCCAGCAGCCGACCGGGACTAGACGCCACCCAGTACTTC
TRBD1	NA	TRBV5-4	TRBJ2-7	CASSWGQANYEQYF	TGTGCCAGCAGCTGGGGACAGGCCAACTACGAGCAGTACTTC
NA	NA	TRBV28	TRBJ1-3	CASRTGRGSGNTIYF	TGTGCCAGCAGAACGGGCAGGGGATCTGGAAACACCATATATTTT
TRBD1	few	TRBV6-1	TRBJ1-4	CARGHRGHTNEKLFF	TGTGCCAGAGGGCACAGGGGGCATACTAATGAAAAACTGTTTTTT
TRBD1	NA	TRBV19	TRBJ2-3	CASTRTGKATDTQYF	TGTGCCAGTACGAGGACAGGGAAGGCCACAGATACGCAGTATTTT
NA	NA	TRBV5-5	TRBJ2-4	CASRHSGILAKNIQYF	TGTGCCAGCCGTCATAGCGGCATTCTAGCCAAAAACATTCAGTACTTC
TRBD1	NA	TRBV5-1	TRBJ1-2	CASSPGTAPNYGYTF	TGCGCCAGCAGCCCAGGGACAGCCCCTAACTATGGCTACACCTTC
NA	NA	TRBV5-1	TRBJ1-1	CASGLEPGHTEAFF	TGCGCCAGCGGCTTGGAACCGGGTCACACTGAAGCTTTCTTT
NA	NA	TRBV10-3	TRBJ2-7	CAISSSVHGSYEQYF	TGTGCCATCAGCTCTAGCGTTCATGGCTCCTACGAGCAGTACTTC